These 9 T cell receptor beta chains came from one sample sequenced in a study of blood T cell repertoires in COVID-19. Data came from immunoSEQ multiplex PCR; TCRdb stores just in-frame clones and leaves some out. The sample lists around 250,000 clones; around 85% were seen once. The material sequenced was PBMCs or T cells enriched from blood (not recorded which). The source is a woman between 45 and 65 years old who had recovered from COVID-19.

This rearrangement joins TRBV29-1 to TRBJ2-3; 8 positions match TRBD1. The CDR3 length is 12 residues. The V and J ends lost 7 bases and 4 bases, in that order; junction bases with no gene match: 4. Germline assignment: CDR1 SQVTM and CDR2 ANQGSEA. CDR3 amino acids: CSARQGSDTQYF. CDR3 nucleotides: TGCAGCGCAAGACAGGGGTCAGATACGCAGTATTTT.

The chain uses TRBV7-6 and TRBJ1-2; 7 nucleotides match TRBD1. Per the germline V gene, CDR1 is SGHVS and CDR2 is FNYEAQ. The V gene end was trimmed by 5 bases and the J gene end by 8 bases; junction bases not matched to a gene: 11. CDR3 length equals 14 residues. For the CDR3, the DNA is TGTGCCAGCAGCCCACGACAGGGTGCTCTAGGCTACACCTTC. Translation: CASSPRQGALGYTF.

The chain combines TRBV7-6 with TRBJ1-2, with TRBD1 matching 8 bases. The CDR3 runs 17 residues. Germline CDR1 is SGHVS and CDR2 is FNYEAQ. V dropped 4 bases and J dropped 5; count of bases not matched to a gene: 15. The CDR3 loop is CASSYGTGPGGVYGYTF. CDR3 bases: TGTGCCAGCAGCTACGGGACAGGTCCGGGGGGCGTATATGGCTACACCTTC. Full variable domain (outside the CDR3, taken from reference TRBV7-6 and TRBJ1-2): GAGVSQSPRYKVTKRGQDVALRCDPISGHVSLYWYRQALGQGPEFLTYFNYEAQQDKSGLPNDRFSAERPEGSISTLTIQRTEQRDSAMYRCASSYGTGPGGVYGYTFGSGTRLTVV.

This chain uses TRBV5-1 with TRBJ1-1, with a weak D call TRBD1 (6 bases). The CDR3 runs 14 residues. V was pared by 2 bases and J by 1 base, with 9 bases between. The germline CDR1 and CDR2 sequences are SGHRS and YFSETQ. The CDR3 DNA reads as TGCGCCAGCAGCTTTGCACAGGGGAACACTGAAGCTTTCTTT. This translates into CASSFAQGNTEAFF.

V and J are TRBV27 and TRBJ2-7, with TRBD1 as a possible D gene (5 bases). The CDR3 consists of 15 residues. V was pared by 5 bases and J by 3 bases, with 17 bases between. Germline CDR1 MNHEY, CDR2 SMNVEV (reference sequence). The CDR3 region has the DNA TGTGCCAGCAGTAGGGCCGTGACAGAGATCTACGAGCAGTACTTC. Amino acid sequence: CASSRAVTEIYEQYF.

This clone was picked up a small number of times. The J gene is TRBJ2-7, the V gene TRBV14, with TRBD2 matching 7 bases. Trimming at V came to 0 bases and at J to 3 bases, leaving 14 bases not matched to a gene. The germline gives CDR1 SGHDN, CDR2 FVKESK. CDR3 length: 18 residues. CDR3 sequence reads: CASSQDLYRVGTIYEQYF. Written as DNA, the CDR3 is TGTGCCAGCAGCCAAGATCTGTACAGAGTGGGGACTATCTACGAGCAGTACTTC.

This sequence joins TRBV13 and TRBJ2-1; D is unresolved. The CDR3 length is 13 residues. Germline V gene lookup returns CDR1 PRHDT and CDR2 FYEKMQ (reference sequence). V dropped 0 bases and J dropped 9 bases, with 9 bases sitting between them. The CDR3 here is CASSLGLSVEQFF. The CDR3 DNA reads TGTGCCAGCAGCTTAGGACTCTCGGTTGAGCAGTTCTTC.

With regard to this clone: Its ends do not fully match the called genes, so a read error is possible. The chain joins TRBV7-7 to TRBJ2-7; D possibly corresponds to TRBD2 (6 bases). CDR1 is SSHAT and CDR2 is FNYEAQ in the germline V gene (reference sequence). This CDR3 is 14 amino acids long. The CDR3 region has the DNA TGTGCTAGCAGCTTATCACGGGGGAACTACGAGCAGTACTTC. This encodes CASSLSRGNYEQYF.

The table lists this clone with a count of one. J is TRBJ2-2 and V is TRBV18; TRBD1 agrees at 7 bases. Unmatched junction bases numbered 4, after V lost 3 bases and J lost 3 bases. This CDR3 is 15 amino acids long. Germline CDR1 reads KGHSH; CDR2 reads LQKENI. The CDR3 reads CASSPLTGDTGELFF. DNA for the CDR3: TGTGCCAGCTCACCCCTCACAGGGGACACCGGGGAGCTGTTTTTT.